The following is a T cell receptor (beta chain) sequence with its context. Described treatment: randomized to nivolumab then ipilimumab (arm A) or the reverse (arm B). Assay used: immunoSEQ multiplex PCR; TCRdb lists only in-frame clones, some missing. The table includes roughly 2,000 clones, around 30% detected once. This sample stems from a study of sequential checkpoint blockade in melanoma. Background on the study: Twenty-two patients had matched tumor biopsies before treatment and at week 13 after nivolumab or ipilimumab alone.

Per germline, CDR1 SGDLS and CDR2 YYNGEE. There are 13 residues in the CDR3. Deletions cut 5 bases from V and 8 bases from J, with 14 bases between. This material consisted of tumor tissue (inferred from file names), taken from a patient given nivolumab and ipilimumab in sequence. The chain carries TRBV9 and TRBJ1-3; D possibly corresponds to TRBD1 (5 bases). The receptor comes from a human donor with melanoma. The CDR3 DNA reads as TGTGCCAGCAGTCGGGACGCTTGGGACACCATATATTTT. It codes for CASSRDAWDTIYF. The full variable domain, in which reference TRBV9 and TRBJ1-3 provide the parts outside the CDR3, is DSGVTQTPKHLITATGQRVTLRCSPRSGDLSVYWYQQSLDQGLQFLIQYYNGEERAKGNILERFSAQQFPDLHSELNLSSLELGDSALYFCASSRDAWDTIYFGEGSWLTVV.